These 12 T cell receptor beta chains came from one sample sequenced in a study of CD8+ T cells in alopecia areata. The sequencing template was cDNA reverse transcribed from extracted RNA. Using immunoSEQ multiplex PCR, the repertoire was profiled, and TCRdb retains in-frame clones only, with some absent. This sample yields 200,000 or so clones, of which 58% are seen a single time; 5.5% to 6% belongs to the top ten. Treatment: oral pan-JAK inhibitor, 5-10 mg twice daily. The sequencing here drew on CD4+ T cells sorted from blood, taken at week 24, from a patient treated with tofacitinib. The origin of the receptors is a human donor with alopecia areata.

The chain recombines TRBV5-6 with TRBJ1-1, with D possibly being TRBD1 (5 bases). Per the germline V gene, CDR1 is SGHDT and CDR2 is YYEEEE. The V and J ends lost 4 bases and 7 bases respectively, with 17 bases between them. The CDR3 is 14 amino acids. The CDR3, as DNA: TGTGCCAGCAGCCGTACAGCGGGGGATGGTGAAGCTTTCTTT. Residues: CASSRTAGDGEAFF.

This chain connects TRBV27 to TRBJ1-3; TRBD1 aligns across 7 bases. The CDR3 is made up of 15 amino acids. The V gene end was trimmed by 5 bases and the J gene end by 7 bases; junction bases not matched to a gene: 11. Germline values: CDR1 MNHEY, CDR2 SMNVEV (reference sequence). This chain's CDR3 is CASSVRGAAWNTIYF. The CDR3 nucleotides are TGTGCCAGCAGTGTCAGGGGGGCCGCCTGGAACACCATATATTTT.

The chain is built from TRBV7-2 and TRBJ2-5; 13 bases align to TRBD2. The CDR3 loop spans 16 amino acids. Germline V gene data show CDR1 as SGHTA and CDR2 as FQGNSA. V was clipped by 4 bases and J by 4 bases; unmatched bases: 6. CDR3 residues: CASSSGLAGDGETQYF. In DNA form, the CDR3 reads TGTGCCAGCAGCTCAGGACTAGCGGGAGATGGAGAGACCCAGTACTTC. The entire variable domain, with the rest obtained from reference TRBV7-2 and TRBJ2-5, is as follows: GAGVSQSPSNKVTEKGKDVELRCDPISGHTALYWYRQSLGQGLEFLIYFQGNSAPDKSGLPSDRFSAERTGGSVSTLTIQRTQQEDSAVYLCASSSGLAGDGETQYFGPGTRLLVL.

The chain has TRBV30 and TRBJ1-5; no definite D call. There are 15 residues in the CDR3. Trimming took off 0 bases at V and 6 bases at J, with 15 bases between the two ends. The V gene's germline CDR1 is GTSNPN and CDR2 SVGIG (reference sequence). CDR3 sequence reads: CAWSVGGNSAQPQHF. Written as DNA, the CDR3 is TGTGCCTGGAGTGTAGGTGGGAATAGCGCTCAGCCCCAGCATTTT.

The chain recombines TRBV11-2 with TRBJ2-5, with 10 bases aligning to TRBD2. The V segment lost 5 bases and the J segment 7 bases; nucleotides outside the gene matches: 13. The CDR3 is 16 residues long. Looked up from germline, CDR1 is SGHAT and CDR2 is FQNNGV. CDR3 sequence reads: CASSLSSGGATGTQYF. The DNA of the CDR3 is TGTGCCAGCAGCCTTTCTAGCGGGGGCGCTACCGGGACCCAGTACTTC.

The chain uses TRBV7-2 and TRBJ1-2; 12 positions agree with TRBD1. The V segment lost 1 base and the J segment 5 bases; nucleotides outside the gene matches: 5. This CDR3 has 16 residues. Germline V CDR1 and CDR2: SGHTA, FQGNSA. The CDR3 spells CASSLDPGQGAYGYTF. The CDR3 DNA sequence: TGTGCCAGCAGCTTAGACCCGGGACAGGGGGCGTATGGCTACACCTTC.

DNA of the CDR3: TGCGCCAGCAGCTCGGGACTAGGGGGCGATGAGCAGTTCTTC. It encodes CASSSGLGGDEQFF. The rearrangement joins TRBV5-1 to TRBJ2-1, with a tentative D call TRBD2 (8 bases). CDR1 SGHRS and CDR2 YFSETQ come from the germline V gene. The V gene lost 3 bases and the J gene lost 8 bases, with 15 bases spanning the gap. This CDR3 contains 14 residues.

The genes are TRBV7-2 and TRBJ2-1; D uncertain. Germline V gene data show CDR1 as SGHTA and CDR2 as FQGNSA. Trimming shortened V by 3 bases and J by 2 bases, and 11 bases separated the two germline ends. The CDR3 extends over 15 amino acids. CDR3 amino acids: CASSFEARPYNEQFF. DNA of the CDR3: TGTGCCAGCAGCTTTGAGGCTAGGCCCTACAATGAGCAGTTCTTC.

This clone occurred a few times. V is TRBV4-3 and J is TRBJ2-7, with TRBD2 matching 12 bases. Trimming took 1 base from V and 4 from J; bases not matched to a gene: 5. Germline loops: CDR1 LGHNA, CDR2 YSLEER. The CDR3 contains 16 residues. The CDR3 coding sequence is TGCGCCAGCAGCCAAGGACTAGCGGGAGTAGGATACGAGCAGTACTTC. Translated: CASSQGLAGVGYEQYF.

This clone was counted only a few times. The J gene is TRBJ2-2, the V gene TRBV30; D is possibly TRBD1 (5 bases). Trimming shortened V by 0 bases and J by 5 bases, and 7 bases separated the two germline ends. This CDR3 has 13 amino acids. Germline CDR1 is GTSNPN and CDR2 is SVGIG (reference sequence). CDR3 sequence: CAWSVGATGELFF. CDR3 sequence (DNA): TGTGCCTGGAGTGTTGGGGCAACCGGGGAGCTGTTTTTT.

The rearrangement uses TRBV4-1 and TRBJ1-2; the D gene is possibly TRBD1 (5 bases). CDR3 length: 13 residues. The germline V gene encodes CDR1 MGHRA and CDR2 YSYEKL. Deletions cut 0 bases from V and 7 bases from J, with 9 bases between. This CDR3 reads CASSQEGVRGYTF. The CDR3, as DNA: TGCGCCAGCAGCCAAGAAGGGGTACGTGGCTACACCTTC.

This clone was recorded at least ten times. The chain carries TRBV7-2 and TRBJ1-5; D is perhaps TRBD1 (5 bases). Trimming removed 1 base from V and 2 bases from J, with 15 bases in between. The CDR3 sequence is 17 residues long. Germline lookup yields CDR1 SGHTA and CDR2 FQGNSA. The CDR3 spells CASSLDRGVRGNQPQHF. The CDR3 nucleotides are TGTGCCAGCAGCTTAGATCGGGGGGTTCGGGGCAATCAGCCCCAGCATTTT.